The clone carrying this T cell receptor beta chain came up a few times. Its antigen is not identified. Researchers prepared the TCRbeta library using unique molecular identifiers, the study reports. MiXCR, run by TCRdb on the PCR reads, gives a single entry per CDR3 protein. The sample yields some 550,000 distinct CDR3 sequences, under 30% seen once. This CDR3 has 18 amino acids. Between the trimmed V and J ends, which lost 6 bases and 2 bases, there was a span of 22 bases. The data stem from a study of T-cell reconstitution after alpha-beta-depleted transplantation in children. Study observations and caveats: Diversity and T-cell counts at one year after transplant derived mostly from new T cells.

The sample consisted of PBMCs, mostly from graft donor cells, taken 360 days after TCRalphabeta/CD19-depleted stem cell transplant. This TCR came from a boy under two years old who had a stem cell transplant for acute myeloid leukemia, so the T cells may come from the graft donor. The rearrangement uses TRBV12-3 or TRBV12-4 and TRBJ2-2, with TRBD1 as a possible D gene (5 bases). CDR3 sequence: CASSPNPATDSNTGELFF. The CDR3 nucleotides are TGTGCCAGCAGCCCAAACCCCGCGACAGACTCAAACACCGGGGAGCTGTTTTTT.